This T cell receptor beta chain emerged from a study of T cells in localized non-small cell lung cancer. Whole-study findings and limits: Longer survival (overall) was linked to higher T cell density in blood. Sequencing involved a lone tumor region, leaving heterogeneity possible. Uninvolved adjacent lung, not tumor, had the highest T cell clonality. Detection in adjacent lung was observed for a median roughly 62 of the top 100 tumor clones.

Germline V gene sequence: CDR1 MNHGY, CDR2 SAAAGT. V lost 0 bases and J 4 bases, leaving 10 bases between the germline ends. CDR3 length: 15 residues. Here immunoSEQ multiplex PCR was the method, and the copy in TCRdb shows in-frame clones only, minus some. This sample has 550 to 700 clones, with 20% found just once. Judged by abundance, this clone is medium-sized. Its antigen is unknown. Specimen: lung tumor tissue, collected before any cancer treatment. The TCR originated in a male donor aged 60 or over with stage I squamous cell lung carcinoma. The V and J genes are TRBV6-8 and TRBJ2-1, with D perhaps being TRBD1 or TRBD2 (5 bases each). In nucleotides, the CDR3 is TGTGCCAGCAGTTACTCTGGGACCCCGTACAATGAGCAGTTCTTC. It codes for CASSYSGTPYNEQFF.